This TCR beta chain was recovered during a study of human T cells and chemical hapten exposure. Study-wide results and limits: The study found that PT1 expanded TCR counts correlated positively with patch test score.

The CDR3 covers 16 residues. Germline values: CDR1 DFQATT, CDR2 SNEGSKA (reference sequence). V lost 5 bases, J lost 4 bases, and 9 bases stayed unmatched. Remarks on this clonotype: The antigen remains unidentified.

TCRdb redid the calling of the RACE reads with MiXCR, one entry per CDR3 protein. The sample has some 62,000 distinct CDR3 sequences; 11% are singletons. Time point reported: patch test 3, about 24 weeks after DPC sensitization. Treatment indicated: therapeutic diphenylcyclopropenone sensitization with weekly scalp DPC. The sequences come from whole blood, collected in connection with sensitization to the hapten diphenylcyclopropenone (DPC). The source is a woman in her twenties or thirties with alopecia areata. Some clones in this sample may be carry-over from other donors' samples. The chain joins TRBV20-1 to TRBJ2-1; TRBD2 aligns across 12 bases. In DNA, the CDR3 is TGCAGTGCTTACACTAGCGGGAGGTCTATTTACAATGAGCAGTTCTTC. It translates to CSAYTSGRSIYNEQFF.